This TCR beta chain derives from a study of cytomegalovirus exposure and HLA in healthy donors. Germline V lookup: CDR1 SGHNT, CDR2 YENEEA. CDR3 length equals 11 residues. Trimming left V 4 bases short and J 4 bases short, with 4 bases between. PCR involved 60 Vbeta and 13 Jbeta primers. The table came from immunoSEQ multiplex PCR; TCRdb's copy has only in-frame clones and leaves some out. The sample carries 100,000 to 120,000 clones, about 77% recorded once. The specimen was PBMCs. The chain carries TRBV11-3 and TRBJ2-5; D is uncertain. The source of this sequence is a young woman in good health and CMV-seropositive. The CDR3 sequence is CASSSSETQYF. CDR3 bases: TGTGCCAGCAGCTCATCAGAGACCCAGTACTTC.